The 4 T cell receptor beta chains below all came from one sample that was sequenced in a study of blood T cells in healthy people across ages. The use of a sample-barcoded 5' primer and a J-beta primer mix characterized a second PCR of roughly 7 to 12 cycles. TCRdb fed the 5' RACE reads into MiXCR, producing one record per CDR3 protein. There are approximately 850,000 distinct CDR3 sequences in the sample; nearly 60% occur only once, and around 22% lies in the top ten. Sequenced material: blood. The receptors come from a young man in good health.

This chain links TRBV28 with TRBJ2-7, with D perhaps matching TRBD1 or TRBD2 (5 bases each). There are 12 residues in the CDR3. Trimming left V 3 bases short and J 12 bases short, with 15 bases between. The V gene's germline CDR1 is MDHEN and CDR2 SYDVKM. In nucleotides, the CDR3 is TGTGCCAGCAGTTTCCGGGGCCGACGTCGGTACTTC. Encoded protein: CASSFRGRRRYF.

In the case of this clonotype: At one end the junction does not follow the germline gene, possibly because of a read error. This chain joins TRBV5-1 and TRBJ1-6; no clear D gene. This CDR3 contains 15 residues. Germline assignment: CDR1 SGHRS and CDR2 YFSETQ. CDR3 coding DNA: TGCGCCAGCACCTTGGAGGGCGATTATAATTCACCCCTCCACTTT. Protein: CASTLEGDYNSPLHF.

CDR3 residues: CASSFQGTNTGELFF. In DNA form, the CDR3 reads TGCGCCAGCAGCTTTCAGGGAACGAACACCGGGGAGCTGTTTTTT. The V gene is TRBV5-1, the J gene TRBJ2-2; possibly TRBD1 for D (5 bases). This CDR3 is 15 amino acids long. CDR1 is SGHRS, CDR2 YFSETQ, per germline. V lost 2 bases, J lost 0 bases, and 8 bases lay in between.

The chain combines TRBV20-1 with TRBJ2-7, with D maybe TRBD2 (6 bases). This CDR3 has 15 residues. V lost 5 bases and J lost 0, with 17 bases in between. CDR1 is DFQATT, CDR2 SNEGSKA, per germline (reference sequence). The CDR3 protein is CSALAGSASSYEQYF. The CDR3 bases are TGCAGTGCTCTCGCGGGGAGTGCTAGCTCCTACGAGCAGTACTTC.